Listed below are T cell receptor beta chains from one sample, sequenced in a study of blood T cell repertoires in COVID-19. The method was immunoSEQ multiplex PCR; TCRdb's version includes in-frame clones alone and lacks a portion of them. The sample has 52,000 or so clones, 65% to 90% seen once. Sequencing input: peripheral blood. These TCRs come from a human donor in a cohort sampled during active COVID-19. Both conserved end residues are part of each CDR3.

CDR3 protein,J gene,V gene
CASSFTGDSGEQYF,TRBJ2-7,TRBV5-1
CASSETPGTSYNEQFF,TRBJ2-1,TRBV5-1
CASRGRYNEQFF,TRBJ2-1,TRBV19
CASSFYRGKNEQFF,TRBJ2-1,TRBV28
CASSSQTGDTDTQYF,TRBJ2-3,TRBV5-1
CASSPDRGNQPQHF,TRBJ1-5,TRBV27
CASSPEGYEQYF,TRBJ2-7,TRBV6-2/TRBV6-3
CASSMAAGFFSGANVLTF,TRBJ2-6,TRBV19
CASSQEGPPGTEAFF,TRBJ1-1,TRBV4-1
CASSAPLASYEQYF,TRBJ2-7,TRBV28
CASSSSSGANQPQHF,TRBJ1-5,TRBV11-2
CASSGPGHIQETQYF,TRBJ2-5,TRBV5-4
CASSLEYGHTSSPLHF,TRBJ1-6,TRBV7-2
CASSGTGATNEKLFF,TRBJ1-4,TRBV5-4
CASSFGLLARTGELFF,TRBJ2-2,TRBV5-5
CASSVGGGATEAFF,TRBJ1-1,TRBV14
CARRRAGVGTEAFF,TRBJ1-1,TRBV30
CASYGQNTEAFF,TRBJ1-1,TRBV10-1
CAIIPGQGSDYGYTF,TRBJ1-2,TRBV10-3
CASSEGQEVLWYGYTF,TRBJ1-2,TRBV2
CASSLVDNYYEQYF,TRBJ2-7,TRBV28
CASRGQGAVNSPLHF,TRBJ1-6,TRBV6-4
CASRHMDRGRSYEQYF,TRBJ2-7,TRBV27
CASSEMGQGAREQYF,TRBJ2-7,TRBV2
CASSEGGDRGYNEQFF,TRBJ2-1,TRBV2
CATLGGVFGTEAFF,TRBJ1-1,TRBV28
CAWSRKGSVTDTQYF,TRBJ2-3,TRBV30
CASRRQGSYEQYF,TRBJ2-7,TRBV2
CASSSGANTGELFF,TRBJ2-2,TRBV5-1
CASTLQGDGYTF,TRBJ1-2,TRBV19
CARGGGSRTDTQYF,TRBJ2-3,TRBV2
CASSRLAGGLWWSYNEQFF,TRBJ2-1,TRBV14
CASSLEFNSYEQYF,TRBJ2-7,TRBV5-1
CASSSVQARSPLHF,TRBJ1-6,TRBV28
CASSQEGSGGWETQYF,TRBJ2-5,TRBV3-1/TRBV3-2
CATSRESTAYGYTF,TRBJ1-2,TRBV15
CASSLVGTGASYEQYF,TRBJ2-7,TRBV5-1
CATSLTGTGVTDTQYF,TRBJ2-3,TRBV24-1
CASSLAGQGYSGANVLTF,TRBJ2-6,TRBV5-1
CASSGGQVNSPLHF,TRBJ1-6,TRBV5-1
CASSDPGQGAGEQYF,TRBJ2-7,TRBV27
CASSFREPDTQYF,TRBJ2-3,TRBV14
CASSVGTDPNYGYTF,TRBJ1-2,TRBV9
CASKATGDRGMNTEAFF,TRBJ1-1,TRBV5-1
CASRLGGLTYYTEAFF,TRBJ1-1,TRBV6-6